This T cell receptor (beta chain) was captured in a study of shared clonotypes between healthy human individuals. Study in general: Researchers drew samples from a couple of women and a few men aged 18 to 49. Study-wide findings and caveats: The donor pool, a small one, limited the genetic and exposure-history diversity represented. Rarefaction demonstrated incomplete sorted-subset sequencing despite large depth. When compared with the clonotypes that were shared by all four sorted-subset donors, the non-shared clonotypes turned out to have lower generation probabilities.

Comments on this clone: Its antigen is not identified.

The CDR3 is 14 residues long. The germline V gene has CDR1 LNHNV and CDR2 YYDKDF (reference sequence). Deletions cut 0 bases from V and 9 bases from J, with 12 bases between. Profiling relied on immunoSEQ multiplex PCR, and the TCRdb table lists in-frame clones only, not all of them. The data contain about 1.1 million clones, approximately 80% of them singletons. V is TRBV15 and J is TRBJ2-1; D perhaps matches TRBD2 (7 bases). This TCR derives from a man aged 18 to 30 in good health. Some clones in this sample may be carry-over from other donors' samples. The sample consisted of memory CD4+ T cells from PBMCs. Indicated subset: CD45RA-negative fraction. The DNA for the CDR3 is TGTGCCACCAGCAGAGATCGGGGGGCGCGTGAGCAGTTCTTC. This translates into CATSRDRGAREQFF.